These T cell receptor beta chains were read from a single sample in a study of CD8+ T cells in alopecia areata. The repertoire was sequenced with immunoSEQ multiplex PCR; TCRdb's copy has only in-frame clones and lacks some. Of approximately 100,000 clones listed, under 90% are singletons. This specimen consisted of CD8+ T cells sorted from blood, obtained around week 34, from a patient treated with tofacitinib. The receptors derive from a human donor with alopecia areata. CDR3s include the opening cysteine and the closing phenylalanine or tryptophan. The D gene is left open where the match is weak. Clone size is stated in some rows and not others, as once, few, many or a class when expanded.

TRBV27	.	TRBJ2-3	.	CASHSSTDTQYF	TGTGCCAGCCACAGTTCAACAGATACGCAGTATTTT
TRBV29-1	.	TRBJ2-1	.	CSVEYPQGTNEQFF	TGCAGCGTTGAATATCCCCAGGGAACCAATGAGCAGTTCTTC
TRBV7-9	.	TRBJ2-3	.	CASSLVQTNLNTDTQYF	TGTGCCAGCAGCTTAGTTCAGACTAACCTAAACACAGATACGCAGTATTTT
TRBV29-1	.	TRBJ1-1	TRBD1	CSVDGTGVSTEAFF	TGCAGCGTTGACGGGACAGGGGTAAGCACTGAAGCTTTCTTT
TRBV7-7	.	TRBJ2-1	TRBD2	CASSPSGGSYNEQFF	TGTGCTAGCAGCCCTAGCGGGGGCTCCTACAATGAGCAGTTCTTC
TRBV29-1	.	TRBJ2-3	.	CSVFTDTQYF	TGCAGCGTCTTCACAGATACGCAGTATTTT
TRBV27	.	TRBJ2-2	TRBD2	CASSPGLAGTGELFF	TGTGCCAGCAGTCCAGGACTAGCTGGCACCGGGGAGCTGTTTTTT
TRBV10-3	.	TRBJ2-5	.	CAIKSDGPIQETQYF	TGTGCCATCAAGAGCGACGGACCTATACAAGAGACCCAGTACTTC
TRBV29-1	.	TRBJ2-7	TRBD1	CSVGPGTGGHIRYEQYF	TGCAGCGTCGGGCCCGGTACAGGGGGGCATATTCGCTACGAGCAGTACTTC
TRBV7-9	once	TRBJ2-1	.	CTSSGGEVSDEQFF	TGTACCAGCAGCGGCGGTGAGGTTTCCGATGAGCAGTTCTTC
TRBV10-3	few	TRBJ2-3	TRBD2	CATAGTSGRVDTDTQYF	TGTGCCACGGCCGGGACTAGCGGGAGAGTAGACACAGATACGCAGTATTTT
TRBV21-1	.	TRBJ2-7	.	CASSKSGTGCYEQYF	TGTGCCAGCAGCAAGAGCGGGACAGGATGCTACGAGCAGTACTTC
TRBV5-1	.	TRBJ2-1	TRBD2	CASSLTTAGGESSYNEQFF	TGCGCCAGCAGCTTGACGACGGCGGGGGGTGAGAGCTCCTACAATGAGCAGTTCTTC
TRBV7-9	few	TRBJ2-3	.	CASSSTETDTQYF	TGTGCCAGCAGCTCTACAGAGACAGATACGCAGTATTTT
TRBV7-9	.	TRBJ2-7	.	CASRSSISYEQYF	TGTGCCAGCAGATCTTCTATCTCCTACGAGCAGTACTTC
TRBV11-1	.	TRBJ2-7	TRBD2	CASSLRTSFYEQYF	TGTGCCAGCAGCTTACGGACTAGCTTCTACGAGCAGTACTTC
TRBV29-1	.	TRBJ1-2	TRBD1	CSVPPQGEGWGYTF	TGCAGCGTTCCCCCCCAGGGGGAAGGATGGGGCTACACCTTC
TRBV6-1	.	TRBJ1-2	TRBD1	CASSEGGQLFGYTF	TGTGCCAGCAGTGAAGGGGGACAGCTATTCGGCTACACCTTC
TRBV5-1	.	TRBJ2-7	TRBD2	CASSVSGLAVSYEQYF	TGCGCCAGCAGCGTGTCGGGACTAGCGGTTTCCTACGAGCAGTACTTC
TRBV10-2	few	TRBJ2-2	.	CASSEIRDTGELFF	TGCGCCAGCAGTGAGATTCGTGACACCGGGGAGCTGTTTTTT
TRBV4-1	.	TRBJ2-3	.	CASSLQSTDTQYF	TGCGCCAGCAGTTTACAGAGCACAGATACGCAGTATTTT
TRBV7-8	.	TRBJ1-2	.	CASSLGTANNYGYTF	TGCGCCAGCAGCTTAGGGACGGCAAATAACTATGGCTACACCTTC
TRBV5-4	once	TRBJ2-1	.	CASSSGNARGNEQFF	TGTGCCAGCAGCTCTGGGAACGCCCGTGGGAATGAGCAGTTCTTC
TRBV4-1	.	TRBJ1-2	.	CASSPGFGTNYGYTF	TGCGCCAGCAGCCCCGGGTTTGGCACTAACTATGGCTACACCTTC
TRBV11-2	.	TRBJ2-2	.	CASSLGWGAPNTGELFF	TGTGCCAGCAGCTTGGGTTGGGGGGCCCCGAACACCGGGGAGCTGTTTTTT
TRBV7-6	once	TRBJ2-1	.	CASSSAGGTSYNEQFF	TGTGCCAGCAGCTCAGCGGGCGGGACCTCCTACAATGAGCAGTTCTTC
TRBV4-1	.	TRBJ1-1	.	CASSQQGVGSTEAFF	TGCGCCAGCAGCCAACAGGGAGTGGGGTCCACTGAAGCTTTCTTT
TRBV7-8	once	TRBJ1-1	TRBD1	CASSPDRVGTEAFF	TGTGCCAGCAGCCCCGACAGGGTGGGCACTGAAGCTTTCTTT
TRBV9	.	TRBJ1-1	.	CASSVGDLTNTEAFF	TGTGCCAGCAGCGTAGGGGATCTAACGAACACTGAAGCTTTCTTT
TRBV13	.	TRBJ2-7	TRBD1	CASSLNSGGLYEQYF	TGTGCCAGCAGCTTAAACTCAGGGGGTCTGTACGAGCAGTACTTC
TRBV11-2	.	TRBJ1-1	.	CASSLTGLNTEAFF	TGTGCCAGCAGCTTAACTGGGCTTAACACTGAAGCTTTCTTT
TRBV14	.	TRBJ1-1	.	CASSQDWGSTEAFF	TGTGCCAGCAGCCAAGATTGGGGTTCCACTGAAGCTTTCTTT
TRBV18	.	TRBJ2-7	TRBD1	CASSSNAGQGSSYEQYF	TGTGCCAGCTCATCCAACGCCGGACAGGGGAGCTCCTACGAGCAGTACTTC
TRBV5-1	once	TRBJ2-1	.	CASSPHPLTSINEQFF	TGCGCCAGCAGCCCTCATCCATTAACTAGCATCAATGAGCAGTTCTTC
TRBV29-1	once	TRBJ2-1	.	CSGRDGYNEQFF	TGCAGCGGTCGGGACGGGTACAATGAGCAGTTCTTC
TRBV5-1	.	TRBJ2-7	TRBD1	CASSLGQGDVDEQYF	TGCGCCAGCAGCTTGGGACAGGGGGATGTCGACGAGCAGTACTTC
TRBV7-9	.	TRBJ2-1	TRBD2	CASSLTELAIYNEQFF	TGTGCCAGCAGCCTAACTGAACTAGCGATATACAATGAGCAGTTCTTC
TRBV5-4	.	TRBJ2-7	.	CASSSIGEAYEQYF	TGTGCCAGCAGTTCAATAGGGGAGGCGTACGAGCAGTACTTC
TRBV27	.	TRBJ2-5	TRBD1	CASRGTGGYETQYF	TGTGCCAGCAGGGGGACAGGGGGCTATGAGACCCAGTACTTC
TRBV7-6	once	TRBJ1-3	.	CASSLGTTYTPGNTIYF	TGTGCCAGCAGCTTAGGGACTACATACACTCCGGGAAACACCATATATTTT
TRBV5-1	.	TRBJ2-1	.	CASSVDDRGYNEQFF	TGCGCCAGCAGCGTGGACGATCGGGGGTACAATGAGCAGTTCTTC
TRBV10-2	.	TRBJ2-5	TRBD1	CASSPWTGLLETQYF	TGCGCCAGCAGTCCGTGGACAGGGCTCTTGGAGACCCAGTACTTC